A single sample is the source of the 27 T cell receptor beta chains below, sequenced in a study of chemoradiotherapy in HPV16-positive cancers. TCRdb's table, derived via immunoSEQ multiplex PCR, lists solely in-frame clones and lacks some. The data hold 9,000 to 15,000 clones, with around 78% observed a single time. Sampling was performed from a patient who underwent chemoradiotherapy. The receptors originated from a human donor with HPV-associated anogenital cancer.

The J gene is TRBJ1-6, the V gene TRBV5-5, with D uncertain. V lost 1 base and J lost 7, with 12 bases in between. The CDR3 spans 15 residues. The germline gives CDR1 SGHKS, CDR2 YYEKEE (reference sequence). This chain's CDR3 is CASSLQLRENSPLHF. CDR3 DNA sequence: TGTGCCAGCAGCTTGCAGTTACGGGAGAATTCACCCCTCCACTTT.

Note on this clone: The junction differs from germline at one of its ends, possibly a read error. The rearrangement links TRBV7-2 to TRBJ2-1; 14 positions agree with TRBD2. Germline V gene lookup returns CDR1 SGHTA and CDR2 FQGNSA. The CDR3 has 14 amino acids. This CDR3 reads CVSRLAGGTNEQFF. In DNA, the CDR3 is TGTGTCAGCCGACTAGCGGGGGGGACAAATGAGCAGTTCTTC.

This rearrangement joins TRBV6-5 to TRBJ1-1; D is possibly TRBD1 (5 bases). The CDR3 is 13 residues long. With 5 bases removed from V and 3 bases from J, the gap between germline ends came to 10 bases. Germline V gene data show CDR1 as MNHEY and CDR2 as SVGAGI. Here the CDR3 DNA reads TGTGCCAGCAGTAATTGGGGGGACACTGAAGCTTTCTTT. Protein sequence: CASSNWGDTEAFF.

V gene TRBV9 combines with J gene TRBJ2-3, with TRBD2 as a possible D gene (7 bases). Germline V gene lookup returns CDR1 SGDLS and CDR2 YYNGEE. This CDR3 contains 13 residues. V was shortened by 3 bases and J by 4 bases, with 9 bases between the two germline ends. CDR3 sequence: CASSGGGSDTQYF. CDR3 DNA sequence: TGTGCCAGCAGCGGCGGGGGCTCAGATACGCAGTATTTT.

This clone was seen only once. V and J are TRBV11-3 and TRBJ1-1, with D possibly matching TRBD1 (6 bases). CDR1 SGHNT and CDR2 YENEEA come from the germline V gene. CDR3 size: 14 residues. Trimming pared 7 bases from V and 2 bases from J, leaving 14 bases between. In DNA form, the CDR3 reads TGTGCCAGCACGGTTTGGGGGCTTAACACTGAAGCTTTCTTT. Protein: CASTVWGLNTEAFF.

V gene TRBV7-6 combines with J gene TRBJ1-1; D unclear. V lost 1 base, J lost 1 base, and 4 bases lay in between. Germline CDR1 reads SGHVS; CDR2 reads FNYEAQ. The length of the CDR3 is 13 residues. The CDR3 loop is CASSLETNTEAFF. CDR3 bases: TGTGCCAGCAGCTTAGAAACGAACACTGAAGCTTTCTTT.

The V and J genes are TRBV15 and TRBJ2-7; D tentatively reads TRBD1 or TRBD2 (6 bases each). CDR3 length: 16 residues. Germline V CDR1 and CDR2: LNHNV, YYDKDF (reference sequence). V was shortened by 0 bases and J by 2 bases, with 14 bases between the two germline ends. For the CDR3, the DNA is TGTGCCACCAGCAGAGATCGCACCGGGGGCACCTACGAGCAGTACTTC. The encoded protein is CATSRDRTGGTYEQYF.

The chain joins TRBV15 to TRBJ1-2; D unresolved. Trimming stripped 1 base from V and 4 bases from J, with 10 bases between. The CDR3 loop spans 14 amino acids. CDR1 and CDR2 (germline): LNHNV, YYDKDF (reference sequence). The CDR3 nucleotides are TGTGCCACCAGCAGAGTCGGCCCCTCCTATGGCTACACCTTC. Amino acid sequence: CATSRVGPSYGYTF.

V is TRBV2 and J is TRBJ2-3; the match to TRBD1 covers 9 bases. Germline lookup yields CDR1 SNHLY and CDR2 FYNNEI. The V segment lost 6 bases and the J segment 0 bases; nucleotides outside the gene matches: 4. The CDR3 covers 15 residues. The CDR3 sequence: CASRTGTGSTDTQYF. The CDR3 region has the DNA TGTGCCAGCAGGACCGGGACAGGGAGCACAGATACGCAGTATTTT.

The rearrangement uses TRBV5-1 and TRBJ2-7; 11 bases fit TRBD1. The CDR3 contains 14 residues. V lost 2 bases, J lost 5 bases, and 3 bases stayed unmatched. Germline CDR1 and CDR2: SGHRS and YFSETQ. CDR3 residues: CASSFGTGGNEQYF. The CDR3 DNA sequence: TGCGCCAGCAGCTTCGGGACAGGGGGAAACGAGCAGTACTTC.

The CDR3 bases are TGTGCCAGCAGCCAAGAAACTGCCCTCTCCTACAATGAGCAGTTCTTC. Its protein is CASSQETALSYNEQFF. The V and J genes are TRBV4-2 and TRBJ2-1; D is ambiguous. This CDR3 has 16 amino acids. V was trimmed by 0 bases and J by 0 bases, leaving 9 bases between them. The germline CDR1 and CDR2 sequences are LGHNA and YNFKEQ.

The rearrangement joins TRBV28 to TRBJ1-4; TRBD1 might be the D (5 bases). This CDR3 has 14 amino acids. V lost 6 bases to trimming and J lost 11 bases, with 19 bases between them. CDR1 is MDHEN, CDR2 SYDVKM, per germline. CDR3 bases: TGTGCCAGCAGGGGGGGGTGGGCCGAAGCTAAACTGTTTTTT. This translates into CASRGGWAEAKLFF.

Here the CDR3 DNA reads TGTGCCAGCTCACCAAGGGGTCCCCCAGATACGCAGTATTTT. This gives the protein CASSPRGPPDTQYF. The rearrangement uses TRBV18 and TRBJ2-3; possibly TRBD1 for D (5 bases). Germline V gives CDR1 KGHSH, CDR2 LQKENI. With 2 bases removed from V and 4 bases from J, the gap between germline ends came to 10 bases. CDR3 length: 14 amino acids.

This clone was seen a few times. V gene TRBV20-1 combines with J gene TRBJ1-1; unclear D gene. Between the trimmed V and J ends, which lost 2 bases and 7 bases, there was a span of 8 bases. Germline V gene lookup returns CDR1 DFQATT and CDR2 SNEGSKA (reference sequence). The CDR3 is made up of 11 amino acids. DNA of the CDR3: TGCAGTGCTAGACCCCTTAATGAAGCTTTCTTT. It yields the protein CSARPLNEAFF.

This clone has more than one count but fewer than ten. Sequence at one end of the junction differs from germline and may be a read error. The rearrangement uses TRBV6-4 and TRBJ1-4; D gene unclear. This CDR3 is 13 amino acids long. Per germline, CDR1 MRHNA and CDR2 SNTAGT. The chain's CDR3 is CASSKGPNEKLFF. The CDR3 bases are TGTGCCAGCAGTAAGGGTCCTAACGAAAAACTGTTTTTT.

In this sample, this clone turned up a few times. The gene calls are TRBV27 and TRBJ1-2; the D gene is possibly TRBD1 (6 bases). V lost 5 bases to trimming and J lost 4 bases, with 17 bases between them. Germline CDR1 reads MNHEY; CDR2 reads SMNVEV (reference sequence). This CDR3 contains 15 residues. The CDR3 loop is CASSRLRDKGYGYTF. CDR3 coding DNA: TGTGCCAGCAGTCGACTACGGGACAAAGGCTATGGCTACACCTTC.

DNA for the CDR3: TGTGCCAGCAGCCCTGGACGGAATAGCAATCAGCCCCAGCATTTT. As protein: CASSPGRNSNQPQHF. This chain links TRBV5-5 with TRBJ1-5; D is unresolved. CDR1 and CDR2 (germline): SGHKS, YYEKEE (reference sequence). V lost 4 bases and J 0 bases, leaving 11 bases between the germline ends. The CDR3 spans 15 residues.

CDR3 region: CASSRLGQGTNTGELFF. The CDR3 DNA reads TGTGCCAGCAGCCGTCTGGGTCAGGGAACGAACACCGGGGAGCTGTTTTTT. The chain recombines TRBV7-2 with TRBJ2-2; D possibly corresponds to TRBD1 (5 bases). Germline V gene data show CDR1 as SGHTA and CDR2 as FQGNSA. This CDR3 has 17 amino acids. V gave up 5 bases and J gave up 0 bases, with 16 bases separating them.

The CDR3 DNA follows: TGTGCCAGTAGTATCCAGACCGGGACTGGTTACAATGAGCAGTTCTTC. Translating it yields CASSIQTGTGYNEQFF. The chain combines TRBV19 with TRBJ2-1; a possible D gene is TRBD2 (6 bases). The CDR3 extends over 16 amino acids. The germline V gene has CDR1 LNHDA and CDR2 SQIVND (reference sequence). With 3 bases removed from V and 4 bases from J, the gap between germline ends came to 16 bases.

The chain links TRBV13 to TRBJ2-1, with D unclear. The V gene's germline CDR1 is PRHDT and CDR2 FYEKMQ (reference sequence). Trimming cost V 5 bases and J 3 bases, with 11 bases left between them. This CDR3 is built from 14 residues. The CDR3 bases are TGTGCCAGCAGCCCCTACAGATTCTACAATGAGCAGTTCTTC. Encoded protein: CASSPYRFYNEQFF.

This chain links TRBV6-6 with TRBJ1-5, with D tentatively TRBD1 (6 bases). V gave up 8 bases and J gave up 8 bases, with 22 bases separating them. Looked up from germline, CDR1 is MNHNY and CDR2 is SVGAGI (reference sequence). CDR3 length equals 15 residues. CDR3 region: CASLLGGDRGKPQHF. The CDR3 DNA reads TGTGCCAGCCTCTTAGGGGGGGACCGAGGGAAGCCCCAGCATTTT.

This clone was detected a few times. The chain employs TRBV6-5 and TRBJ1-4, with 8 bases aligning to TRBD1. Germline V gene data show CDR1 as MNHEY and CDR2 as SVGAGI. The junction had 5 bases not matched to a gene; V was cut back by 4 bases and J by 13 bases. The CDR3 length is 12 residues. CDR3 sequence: CASSFRGQGLFF. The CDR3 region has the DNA TGTGCCAGCAGTTTTCGCGGACAGGGACTGTTTTTT.

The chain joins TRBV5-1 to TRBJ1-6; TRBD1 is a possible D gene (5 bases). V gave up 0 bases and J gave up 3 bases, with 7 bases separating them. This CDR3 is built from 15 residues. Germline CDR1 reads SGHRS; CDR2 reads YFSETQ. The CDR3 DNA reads TGCGCCAGCAGCTTGGGGGGGAACTATAATTCACCCCTCCACTTT. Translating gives CASSLGGNYNSPLHF.

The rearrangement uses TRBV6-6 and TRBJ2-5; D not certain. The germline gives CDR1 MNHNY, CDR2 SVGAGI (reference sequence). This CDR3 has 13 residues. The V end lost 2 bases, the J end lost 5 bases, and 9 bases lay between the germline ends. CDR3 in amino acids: CASSYRAGETQYF. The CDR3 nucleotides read TGTGCCAGCAGTTACAGGGCTGGGGAGACCCAGTACTTC.

Here the CDR3 DNA reads TGTGCCAGCAGCTTTTACCATGAAGCTTTCTTT. Translation gives CASSFYHEAFF. The chain couples TRBV11-3 to TRBJ1-1; D not certain. Germline V CDR1 and CDR2: SGHNT, YENEEA. The CDR3 spans 11 residues. The germline V and J ends were trimmed by 3 bases and 7 bases, with 6 bases remaining between them.

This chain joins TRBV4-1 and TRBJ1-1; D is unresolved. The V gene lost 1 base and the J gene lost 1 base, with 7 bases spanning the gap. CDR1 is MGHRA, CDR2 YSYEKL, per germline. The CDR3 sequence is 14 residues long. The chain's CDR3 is CASSQGGPNTEAFF. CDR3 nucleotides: TGCGCCAGCAGCCAAGGCGGCCCGAACACTGAAGCTTTCTTT.

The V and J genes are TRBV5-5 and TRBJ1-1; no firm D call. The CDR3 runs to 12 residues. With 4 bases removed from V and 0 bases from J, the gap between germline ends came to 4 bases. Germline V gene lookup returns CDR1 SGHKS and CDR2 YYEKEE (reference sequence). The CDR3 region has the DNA TGTGCCAGCAGCCTCATGAACACTGAAGCTTTCTTT. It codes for CASSLMNTEAFF.